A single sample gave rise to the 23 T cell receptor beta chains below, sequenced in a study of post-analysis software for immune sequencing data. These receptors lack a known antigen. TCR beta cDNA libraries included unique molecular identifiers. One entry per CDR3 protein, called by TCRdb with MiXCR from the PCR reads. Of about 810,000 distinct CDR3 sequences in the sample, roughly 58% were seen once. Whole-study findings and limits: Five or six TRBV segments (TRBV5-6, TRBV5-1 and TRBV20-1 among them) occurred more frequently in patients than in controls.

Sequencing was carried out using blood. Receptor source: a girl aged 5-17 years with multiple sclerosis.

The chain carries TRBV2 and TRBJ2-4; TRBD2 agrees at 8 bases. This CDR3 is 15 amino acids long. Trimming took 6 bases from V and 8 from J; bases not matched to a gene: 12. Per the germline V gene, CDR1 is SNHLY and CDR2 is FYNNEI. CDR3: CASRRGRGGEHIQYF. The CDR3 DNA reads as TGTGCCAGCAGGAGGGGACGGGGGGGGGAGCACATTCAGTACTTC.

CDR3 in amino acids: CASERLAGGRSSYNEQFF. In DNA, the CDR3 is TGTGCCAGCGAGCGGCTAGCGGGAGGGCGGAGCTCCTACAATGAGCAGTTCTTC. This chain connects TRBV2 to TRBJ2-1; 12 bases align to TRBD2. V trimming: 8 bases; J trimming: 0 bases; junction bases outside the gene matches: 11. The germline V gene has CDR1 SNHLY and CDR2 FYNNEI. The CDR3 is 18 amino acids. Full variable domain (remainder filled in from reference TRBV2 and TRBJ2-1): EPEVTQTPSHQVTQMGQEVILRCVPISNHLYFYWYRQILGQKVEFLVSFYNNEISEKSEIFDDQFSVERPDGSNFTLKIRSTKLEDSAMYFCASERLAGGRSSYNEQFFGPGTRLTVL.

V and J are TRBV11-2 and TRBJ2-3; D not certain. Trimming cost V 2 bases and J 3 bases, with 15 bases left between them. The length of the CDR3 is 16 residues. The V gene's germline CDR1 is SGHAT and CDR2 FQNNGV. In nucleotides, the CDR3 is TGTGCCAGCAGCTTACACTGGAGAGCCCCAACAGATACGCAGTATTTT. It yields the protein CASSLHWRAPTDTQYF. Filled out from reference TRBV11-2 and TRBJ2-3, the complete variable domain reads EAGVAQSPRYKIIEKRQSVAFWCNPISGHATLYWYQQILGQGPKLLIQFQNNGVVDDSQLPKDRFSAERLKGVDSTLKIQPAKLEDSAVYLCASSLHWRAPTDTQYFGPGTRLTVL.

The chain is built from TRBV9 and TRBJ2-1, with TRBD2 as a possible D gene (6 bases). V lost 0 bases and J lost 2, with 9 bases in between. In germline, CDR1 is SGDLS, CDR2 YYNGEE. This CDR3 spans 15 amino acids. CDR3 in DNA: TGTGCCAGCAGCGTAGTTAGCGGCGCCTACAATGAGCAGTTCTTC. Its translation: CASSVVSGAYNEQFF.

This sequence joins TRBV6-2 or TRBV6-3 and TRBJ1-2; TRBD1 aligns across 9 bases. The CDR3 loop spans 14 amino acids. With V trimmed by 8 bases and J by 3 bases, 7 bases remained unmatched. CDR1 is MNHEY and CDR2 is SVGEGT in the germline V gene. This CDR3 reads CASSGWDRDYGYTF. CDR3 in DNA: TGTGCCAGCTCGGGGTGGGACAGGGACTATGGCTACACCTTC.

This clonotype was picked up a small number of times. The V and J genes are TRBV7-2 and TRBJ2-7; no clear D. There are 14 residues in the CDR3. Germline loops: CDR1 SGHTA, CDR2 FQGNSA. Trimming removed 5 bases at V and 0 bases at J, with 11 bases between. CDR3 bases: TGTGCCAGCAGCCCTTACGAGAGCTCCTACGAGCAGTACTTC. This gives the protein CASSPYESSYEQYF.

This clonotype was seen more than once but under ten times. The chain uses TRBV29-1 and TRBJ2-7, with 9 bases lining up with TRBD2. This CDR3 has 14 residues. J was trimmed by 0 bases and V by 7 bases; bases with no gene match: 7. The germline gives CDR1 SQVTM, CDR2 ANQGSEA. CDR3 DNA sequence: TGCAGCGGCGGGACTAGCCTGAGCTCCTACGAGCAGTACTTC. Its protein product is CSGGTSLSSYEQYF.

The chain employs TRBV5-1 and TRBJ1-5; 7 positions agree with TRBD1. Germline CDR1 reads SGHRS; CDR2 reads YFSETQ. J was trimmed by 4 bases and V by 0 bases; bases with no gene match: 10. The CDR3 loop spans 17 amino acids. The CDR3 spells CASSLGLQGKGNQPQHF. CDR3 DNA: TGCGCCAGCAGCTTGGGACTACAGGGGAAAGGGAATCAGCCCCAGCATTTT.

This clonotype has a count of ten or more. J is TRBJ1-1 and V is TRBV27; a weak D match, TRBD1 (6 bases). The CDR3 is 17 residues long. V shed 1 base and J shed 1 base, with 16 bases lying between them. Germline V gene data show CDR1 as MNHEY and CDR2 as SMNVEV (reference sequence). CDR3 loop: CASSLWGRGTWNTEAFF. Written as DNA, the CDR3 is TGTGCCAGCAGTTTATGGGGCAGGGGAACATGGAACACTGAAGCTTTCTTT.

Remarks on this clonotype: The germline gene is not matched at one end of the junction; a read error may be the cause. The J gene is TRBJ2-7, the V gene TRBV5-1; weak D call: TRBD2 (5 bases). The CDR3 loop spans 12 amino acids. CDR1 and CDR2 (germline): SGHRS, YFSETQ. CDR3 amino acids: CVSSWAGVEQYF. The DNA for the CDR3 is TGCGTCAGCAGCTGGGCCGGGGTCGAGCAGTACTTC.

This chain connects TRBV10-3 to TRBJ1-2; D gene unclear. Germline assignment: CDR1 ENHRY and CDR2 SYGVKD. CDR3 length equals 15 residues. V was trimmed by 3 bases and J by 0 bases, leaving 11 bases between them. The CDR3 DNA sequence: TGTGCCATCAGTGATCTTGAGGAAGCTAACTATGGCTACACCTTC. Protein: CAISDLEEANYGYTF.

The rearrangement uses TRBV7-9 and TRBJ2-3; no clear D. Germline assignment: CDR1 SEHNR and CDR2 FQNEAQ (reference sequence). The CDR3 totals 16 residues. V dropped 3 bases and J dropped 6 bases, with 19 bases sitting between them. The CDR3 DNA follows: TGTGCCAGCAGCTTCGTCCGCCCTCGCGTCGGGGATACGCAGTATTTT. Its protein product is CASSFVRPRVGDTQYF.

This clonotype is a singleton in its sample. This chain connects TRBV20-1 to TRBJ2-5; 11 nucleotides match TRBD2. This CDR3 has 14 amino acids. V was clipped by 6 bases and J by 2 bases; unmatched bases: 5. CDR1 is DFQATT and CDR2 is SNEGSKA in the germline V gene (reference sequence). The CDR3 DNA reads TGCAGTGCGATGATAGCGGGAGGGCAAGAGACCCAGTACTTC. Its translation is CSAMIAGGQETQYF.

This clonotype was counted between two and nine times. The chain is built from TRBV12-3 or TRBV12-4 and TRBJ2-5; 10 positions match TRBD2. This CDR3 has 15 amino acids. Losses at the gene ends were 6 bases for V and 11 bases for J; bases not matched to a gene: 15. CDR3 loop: CASRGPAGGPREQYF. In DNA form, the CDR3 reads TGTGCCAGCAGAGGTCCAGCGGGAGGGCCTAGGGAGCAGTACTTC.

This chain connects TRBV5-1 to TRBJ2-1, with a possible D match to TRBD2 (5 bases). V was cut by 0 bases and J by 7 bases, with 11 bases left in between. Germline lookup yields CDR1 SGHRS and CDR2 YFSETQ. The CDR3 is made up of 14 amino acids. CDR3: CASSLVGIRNEQFF. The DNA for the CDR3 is TGCGCCAGCAGCTTGGTCGGGATCAGGAATGAGCAGTTCTTC.

The CDR3 sequence is CATSNSAGDEQYF. The CDR3 bases are TGTGCCACCAGTAATTCAGCTGGGGACGAGCAGTACTTC. This chain connects TRBV24-1 to TRBJ2-7; D ambiguous. V lost 6 bases, J lost 5 bases, and 13 bases lay in between. The CDR3 has 13 residues. In germline, CDR1 is KGHDR, CDR2 SFDVKD.

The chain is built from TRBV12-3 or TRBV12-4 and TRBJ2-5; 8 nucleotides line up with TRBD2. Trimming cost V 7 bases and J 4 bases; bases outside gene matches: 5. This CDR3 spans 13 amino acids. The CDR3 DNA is TGTGCCAGCAAGGGGCTAGCGGGAGAGACCCAGTACTTC. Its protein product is CASKGLAGETQYF.

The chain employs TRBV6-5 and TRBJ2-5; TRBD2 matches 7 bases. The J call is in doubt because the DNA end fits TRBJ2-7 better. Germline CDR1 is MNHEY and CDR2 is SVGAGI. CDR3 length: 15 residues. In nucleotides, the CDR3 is TGTGCCAGCAGTTCCGCGGCGGGAGCGGAGTACGAGCAGTACTTC. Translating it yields CASSSAAGAEYEQYF.

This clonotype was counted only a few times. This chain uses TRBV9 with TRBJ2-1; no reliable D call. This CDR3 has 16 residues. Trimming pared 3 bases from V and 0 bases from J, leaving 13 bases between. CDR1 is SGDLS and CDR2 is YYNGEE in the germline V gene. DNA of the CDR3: TGTGCCAGCAGCGATACGGGTACGAGCTCCTACAATGAGCAGTTCTTC. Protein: CASSDTGTSSYNEQFF.

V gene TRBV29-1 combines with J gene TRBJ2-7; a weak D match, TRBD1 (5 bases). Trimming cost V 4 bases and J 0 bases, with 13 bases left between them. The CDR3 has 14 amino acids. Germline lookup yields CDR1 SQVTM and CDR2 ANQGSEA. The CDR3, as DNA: TGCAGCGTTGGGACGGACATATCCTCCTACGAGCAGTACTTC. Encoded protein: CSVGTDISSYEQYF.

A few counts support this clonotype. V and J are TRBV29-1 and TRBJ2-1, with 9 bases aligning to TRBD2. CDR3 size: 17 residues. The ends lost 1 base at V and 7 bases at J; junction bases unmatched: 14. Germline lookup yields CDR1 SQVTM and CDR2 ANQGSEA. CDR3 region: CSVEVSRGGRATNEQFF. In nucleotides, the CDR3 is TGCAGCGTTGAAGTGTCCAGGGGCGGGAGGGCCACAAATGAGCAGTTCTTC.

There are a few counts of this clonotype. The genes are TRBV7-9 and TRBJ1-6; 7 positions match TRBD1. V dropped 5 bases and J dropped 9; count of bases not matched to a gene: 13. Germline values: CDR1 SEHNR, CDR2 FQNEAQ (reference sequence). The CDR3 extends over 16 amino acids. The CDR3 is CASSPSLTGSSSPLHF. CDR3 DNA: TGTGCCAGCAGCCCCTCTTTGACAGGGTCAAGTTCACCCCTCCACTTT.

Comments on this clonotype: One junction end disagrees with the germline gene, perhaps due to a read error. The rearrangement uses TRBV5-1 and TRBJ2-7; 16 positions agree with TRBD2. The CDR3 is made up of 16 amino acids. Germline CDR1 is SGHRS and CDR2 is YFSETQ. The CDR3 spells CASSLAGLAGGYEQYF. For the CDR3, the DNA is TGTGCCAGCAGCTTAGCGGGACTAGCGGGAGGGTACGAGCAGTACTTC.